This T cell receptor (beta chain) derives from a study of blood T cell repertoires in COVID-19. Study-wide context: Italy, Spain and the United States were the sources of the convalescent and acute COVID-19 samples. Sources were T cells, B-cell-depleted T cells, or PBMCs; the material itself was cDNA or gDNA.

In the study's own analysis: The authors estimated nucleated cell counts from reference gene primer amplification. Only in-frame clones appear in the TCRdb table, and some are missing; sequencing was by immunoSEQ multiplex PCR. V and J calls and clone size are as listed in that table; D and trimming were resolved from the DNA. The table has 170,000 or so clones, 65% to 90% seen once. This CDR3 is built from 14 residues. From germline, CDR1 is SGHNT and CDR2 YYREEE (reference sequence). The germline V and J ends were trimmed by 2 bases and 5 bases, with 11 bases remaining between them. The chain has TRBV5-4 and TRBJ2-1, with TRBD2 as a possible D gene (6 bases). This TCR derives from a human donor in a cohort sampled during active COVID-19. Sequencing was performed on peripheral blood. The CDR3 coding sequence is TGTGCCAGCAGCTTAGCGGGCCCAGACAATGAGCAGTTCTTC. Protein product: CASSLAGPDNEQFF.